This T cell receptor (beta chain) was found in a study of OX40 agonist ivuxolimab in advanced cancers. Broader study findings: More expanded clones were seen, on average, in CD8+ T cells than in CD4+. Clonal expansion by week 6 occurred in CD4+ and CD8+ blood T cells (at 0.1 to 3.0 mg/kg). Nonresponders, in some cases, also had low normalized T-cell clonal expansion. Clonal expansion among partial responders at 0.1-3.0 mg/kg ranked near the lowest.

Assay used: immunoSEQ multiplex PCR; TCRdb lists only in-frame clones, some missing. Counted here are tens of thousands of clones, around 81% occurring once; the ten biggest clones make up 3.5% to 5%. CDR1 and CDR2 from the germline V gene are SGHRS and YFSETQ. V trimming: 0 bases; J trimming: 7 bases; junction bases outside the gene matches: 5. This CDR3 spans 16 amino acids. This clone was found once. Antigen unknown. The chain uses TRBV5-1 and TRBJ2-1; 12 bases line up with TRBD2. Sequencing used CD4+ or CD8+ T cells sorted from blood, obtained in a trial of the OX40 agonist ivuxolimab. This sequence originates from an adult with an advanced solid tumor such as melanoma, head and neck, liver or kidney cancer. The CDR3 DNA sequence: TGCGCCAGCAGCTTGGGACTAGCGGGGGCCGGGAATGAGCAGTTCTTC. Amino acids: CASSLGLAGAGNEQFF.